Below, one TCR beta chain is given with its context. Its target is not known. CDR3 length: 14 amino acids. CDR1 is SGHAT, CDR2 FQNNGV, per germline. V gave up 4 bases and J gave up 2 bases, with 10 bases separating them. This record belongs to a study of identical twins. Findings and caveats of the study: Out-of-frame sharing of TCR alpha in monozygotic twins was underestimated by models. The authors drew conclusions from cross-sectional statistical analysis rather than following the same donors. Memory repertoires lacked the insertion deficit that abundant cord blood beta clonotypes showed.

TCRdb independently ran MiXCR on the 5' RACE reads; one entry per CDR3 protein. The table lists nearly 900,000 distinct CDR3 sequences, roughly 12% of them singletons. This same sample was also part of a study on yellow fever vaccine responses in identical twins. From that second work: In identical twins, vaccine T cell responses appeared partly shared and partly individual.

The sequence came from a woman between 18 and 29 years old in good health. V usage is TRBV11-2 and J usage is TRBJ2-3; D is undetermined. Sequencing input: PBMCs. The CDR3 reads CASSYRPYTDTQYF. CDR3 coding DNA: TGTGCCAGCAGCTATAGACCCTACACAGATACGCAGTATTTT.